The TCR beta chain described here comes from a study of naive and memory T cell subsets. The CDR3 covers 16 residues. Germline V gives CDR1 SGHNT, CDR2 YYREEE (reference sequence). The J segment lost 9 bases and the V segment lost 4 bases, leaving 10 bases of the junction unmatched. An equimolar mix of two oligonucleotides served as the beta constant-region primer for TRBC1 and TRBC2. Four rounds of PCR amplified the ligated cDNA using nested alpha and beta constant-region primers plus SP2. TCRdb analysed the UMI-ligation and nested PCR reads with MiXCR anew, one entry per CDR3 protein. The table shows about 160,000 distinct CDR3 sequences, with over 20% occurring only once. Points from the study as a whole: A few larger clonotypes appeared in naive repertoires, especially CD8, possibly memory cells re-expressing CD45RA.

A note on this clonotype: The antigen is not known.

The rearrangement links TRBV5-4 to TRBJ2-1; 13 bases align to TRBD2. Specimen: naive CD4+ T cells from blood. The receptor's source is a human donor in good health. CDR3 residues: CASSPGLAGVGGEQFF. CDR3 DNA: TGTGCCAGCAGCCCCGGACTAGCGGGAGTTGGTGGTGAGCAGTTCTTC.